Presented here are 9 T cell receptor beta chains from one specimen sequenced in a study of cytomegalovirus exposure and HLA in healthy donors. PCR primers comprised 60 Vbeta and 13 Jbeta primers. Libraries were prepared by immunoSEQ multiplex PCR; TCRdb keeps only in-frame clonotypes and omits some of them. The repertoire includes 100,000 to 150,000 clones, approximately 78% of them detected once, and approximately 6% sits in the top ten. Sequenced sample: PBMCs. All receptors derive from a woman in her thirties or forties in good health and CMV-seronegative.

This CDR3 reads CASSEDRGSSYEQYF. CDR3 coding DNA: TGTGCCAGCAGCGAGGACAGGGGGAGCTCCTACGAGCAGTACTTC. The chain couples TRBV28 to TRBJ2-7; TRBD1 aligns across 10 bases. The CDR3 sequence is 15 residues long. The germline V gene encodes CDR1 MDHEN and CDR2 SYDVKM. V shed 6 bases and J 0 bases; nucleotides not matched to a gene: 5.

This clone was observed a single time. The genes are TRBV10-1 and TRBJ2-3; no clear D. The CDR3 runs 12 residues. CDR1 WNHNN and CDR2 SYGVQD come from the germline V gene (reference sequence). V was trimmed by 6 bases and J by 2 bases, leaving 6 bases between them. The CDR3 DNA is TGCGCCAGCAGCCCCAACACAGATACGCAGTATTTT. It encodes CASSPNTDTQYF.

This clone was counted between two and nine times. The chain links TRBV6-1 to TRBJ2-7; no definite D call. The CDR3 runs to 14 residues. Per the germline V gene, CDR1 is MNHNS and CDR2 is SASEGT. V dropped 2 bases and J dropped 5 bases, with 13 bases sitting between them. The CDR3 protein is CASSEKVFEDEQYF. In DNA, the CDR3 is TGTGCCAGCAGTGAAAAGGTTTTCGAGGACGAGCAGTACTTC.

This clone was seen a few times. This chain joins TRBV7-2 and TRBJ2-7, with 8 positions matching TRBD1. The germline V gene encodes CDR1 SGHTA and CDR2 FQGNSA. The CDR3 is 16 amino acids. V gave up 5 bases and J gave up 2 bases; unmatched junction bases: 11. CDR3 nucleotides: TGTGCCAGCAGCCCCCTGATGAGGACAGGGACCTACGAGCAGTACTTC. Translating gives CASSPLMRTGTYEQYF.

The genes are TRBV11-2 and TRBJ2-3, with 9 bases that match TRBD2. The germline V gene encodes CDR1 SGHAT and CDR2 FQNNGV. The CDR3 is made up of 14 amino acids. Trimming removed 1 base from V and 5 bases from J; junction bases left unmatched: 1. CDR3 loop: CASSLGLAEDTQYF. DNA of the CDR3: TGTGCCAGCAGCTTAGGACTAGCGGAAGATACGCAGTATTTT.

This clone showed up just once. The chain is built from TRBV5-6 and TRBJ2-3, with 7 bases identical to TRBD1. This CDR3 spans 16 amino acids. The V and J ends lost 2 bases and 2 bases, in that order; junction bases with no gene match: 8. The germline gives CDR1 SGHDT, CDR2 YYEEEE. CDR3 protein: CASSFPGTDTTDTQYF. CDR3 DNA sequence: TGTGCCAGCAGCTTCCCCGGGACAGATACCACAGATACGCAGTATTTT.

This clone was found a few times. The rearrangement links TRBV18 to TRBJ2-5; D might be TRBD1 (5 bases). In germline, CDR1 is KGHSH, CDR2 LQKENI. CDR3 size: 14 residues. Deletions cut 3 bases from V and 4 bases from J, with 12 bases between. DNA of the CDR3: TGTGCCAGCTCACCCCCAAACGACAGAGAGACCCAGTACTTC. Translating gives CASSPPNDRETQYF.

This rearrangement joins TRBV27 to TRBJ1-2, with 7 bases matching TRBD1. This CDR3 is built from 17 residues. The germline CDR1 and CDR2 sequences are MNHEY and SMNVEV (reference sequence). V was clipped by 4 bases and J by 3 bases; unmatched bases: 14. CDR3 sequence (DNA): TGTGCCAGCAGTTCCTACCGCGAAAAAACAGGGGACTATGGCTACACCTTC. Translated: CASSSYREKTGDYGYTF.

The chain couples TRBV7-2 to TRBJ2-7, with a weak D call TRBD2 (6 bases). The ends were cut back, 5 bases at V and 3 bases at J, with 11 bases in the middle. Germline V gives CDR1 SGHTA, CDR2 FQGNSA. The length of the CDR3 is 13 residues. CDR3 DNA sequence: TGTGCCAGCAGCACGGAGGGAGTCTACGAGCAGTACTTC. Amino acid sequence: CASSTEGVYEQYF.